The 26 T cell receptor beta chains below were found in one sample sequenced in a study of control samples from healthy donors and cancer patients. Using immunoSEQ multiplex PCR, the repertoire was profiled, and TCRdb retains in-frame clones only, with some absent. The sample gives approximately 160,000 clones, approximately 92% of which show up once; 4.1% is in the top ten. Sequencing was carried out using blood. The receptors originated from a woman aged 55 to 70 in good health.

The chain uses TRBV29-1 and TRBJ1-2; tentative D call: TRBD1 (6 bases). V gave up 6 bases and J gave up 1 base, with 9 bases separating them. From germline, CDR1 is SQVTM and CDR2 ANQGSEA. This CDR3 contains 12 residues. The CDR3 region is CSVGAYNYGYTF. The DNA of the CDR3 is TGCAGCGTGGGGGCCTATAACTATGGCTACACCTTC.

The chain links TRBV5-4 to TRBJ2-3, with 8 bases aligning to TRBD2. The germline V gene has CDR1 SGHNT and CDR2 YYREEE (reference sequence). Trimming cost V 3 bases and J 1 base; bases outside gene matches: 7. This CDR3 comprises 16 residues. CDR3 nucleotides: TGTGCCAGCAGCTCCTTTAGCGGGGAAGGCACAGATACGCAGTATTTT. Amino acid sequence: CASSSFSGEGTDTQYF.

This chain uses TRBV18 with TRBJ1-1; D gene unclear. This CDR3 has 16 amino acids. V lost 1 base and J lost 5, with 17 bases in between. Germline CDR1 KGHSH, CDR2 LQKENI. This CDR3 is CASSPQRQTRGTEAFF. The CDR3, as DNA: TGTGCCAGCTCACCACAACGTCAGACCAGAGGGACTGAAGCTTTCTTT.

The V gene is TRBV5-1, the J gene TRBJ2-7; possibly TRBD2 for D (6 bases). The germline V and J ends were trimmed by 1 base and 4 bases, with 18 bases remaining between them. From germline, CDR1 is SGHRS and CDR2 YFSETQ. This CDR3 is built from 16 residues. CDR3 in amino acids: CASSLLPGEPTYEQYF. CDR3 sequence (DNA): TGCGCCAGCAGCTTGCTACCGGGAGAACCTACATACGAGCAGTACTTC.

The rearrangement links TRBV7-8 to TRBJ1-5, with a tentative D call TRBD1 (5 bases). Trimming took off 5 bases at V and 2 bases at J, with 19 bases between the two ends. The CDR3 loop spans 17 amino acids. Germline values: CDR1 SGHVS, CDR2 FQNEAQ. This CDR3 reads CASSMGGTLRGNQPQHF. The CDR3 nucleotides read TGTGCCAGCAGCATGGGGGGGACCCTTAGGGGCAATCAGCCCCAGCATTTT.

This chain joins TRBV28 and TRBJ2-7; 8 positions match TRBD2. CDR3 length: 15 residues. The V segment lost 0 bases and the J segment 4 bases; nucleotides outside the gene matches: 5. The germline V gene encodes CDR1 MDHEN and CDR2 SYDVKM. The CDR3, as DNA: TGTGCCAGCAGTTTATGGTCGGGGGGGGTGTACGAGCAGTACTTC. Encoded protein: CASSLWSGGVYEQYF.

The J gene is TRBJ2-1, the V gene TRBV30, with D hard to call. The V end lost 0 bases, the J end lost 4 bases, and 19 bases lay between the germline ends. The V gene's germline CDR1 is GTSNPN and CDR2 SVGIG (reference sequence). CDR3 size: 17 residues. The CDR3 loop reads CAWSVSVRAIDYNEQFF. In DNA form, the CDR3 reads TGTGCCTGGAGTGTATCGGTTAGGGCGATCGATTACAATGAGCAGTTCTTC. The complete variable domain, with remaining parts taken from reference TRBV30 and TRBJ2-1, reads SQTIHQWPATLVQPVGSPLSLECTVEGTSNPNLYWYRQAAGRGLQLLFYSVGIGQISSEVPQNLSASRPQDRQFILSSKKLLLSDSGFYLCAWSVSVRAIDYNEQFFGPGTRLTVL.

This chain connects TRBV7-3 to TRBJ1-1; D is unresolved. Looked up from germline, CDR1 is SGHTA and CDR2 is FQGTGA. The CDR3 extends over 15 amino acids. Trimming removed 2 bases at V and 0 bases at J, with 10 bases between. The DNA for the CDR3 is TGTGCCAGCAGCTTATTTAGGAATCTGAACACTGAAGCTTTCTTT. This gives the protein CASSLFRNLNTEAFF.

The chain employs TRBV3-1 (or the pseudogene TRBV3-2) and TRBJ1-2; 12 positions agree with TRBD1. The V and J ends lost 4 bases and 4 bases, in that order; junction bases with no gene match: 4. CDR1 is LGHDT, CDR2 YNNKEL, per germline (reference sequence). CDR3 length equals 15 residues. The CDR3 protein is CASSPGTGGSYGYTF. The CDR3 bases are TGTGCCAGCAGCCCGGGGACAGGGGGCAGCTATGGCTACACCTTC.

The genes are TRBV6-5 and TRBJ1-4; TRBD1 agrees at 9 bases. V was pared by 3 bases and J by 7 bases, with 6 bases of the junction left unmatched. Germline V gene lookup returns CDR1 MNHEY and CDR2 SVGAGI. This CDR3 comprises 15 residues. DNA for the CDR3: TGTGCCAGCAGTTATACCGGGACAGGGTTTGAAAAACTGTTTTTT. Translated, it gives CASSYTGTGFEKLFF.

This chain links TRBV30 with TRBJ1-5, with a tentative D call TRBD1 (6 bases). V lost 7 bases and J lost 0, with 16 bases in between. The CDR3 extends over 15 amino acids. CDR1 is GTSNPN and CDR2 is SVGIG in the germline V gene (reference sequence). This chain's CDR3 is CALSGAQVSNQPQHF. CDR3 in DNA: TGTGCCTTGTCGGGGGCGCAAGTTAGCAATCAGCCCCAGCATTTT.

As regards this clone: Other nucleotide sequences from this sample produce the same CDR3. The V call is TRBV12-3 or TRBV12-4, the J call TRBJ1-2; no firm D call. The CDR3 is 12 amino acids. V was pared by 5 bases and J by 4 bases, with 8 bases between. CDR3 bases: TGTGCCAGCAGTGGAGGTACCTATGGCTACACCTTC. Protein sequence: CASSGGTYGYTF.

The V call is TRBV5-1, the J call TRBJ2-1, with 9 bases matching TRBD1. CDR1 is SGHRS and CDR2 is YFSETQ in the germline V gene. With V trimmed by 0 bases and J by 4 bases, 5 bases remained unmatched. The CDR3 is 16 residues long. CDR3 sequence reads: CASSLANRGQYNEQFF. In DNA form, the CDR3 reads TGCGCCAGCAGCTTGGCCAACAGGGGGCAATACAATGAGCAGTTCTTC.

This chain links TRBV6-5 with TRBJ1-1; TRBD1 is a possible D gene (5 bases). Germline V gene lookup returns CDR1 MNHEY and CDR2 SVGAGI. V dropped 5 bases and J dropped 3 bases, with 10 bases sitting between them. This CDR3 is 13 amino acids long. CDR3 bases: TGTGCCAGCAGTCCGGGACTCTACACTGAAGCTTTCTTT. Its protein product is CASSPGLYTEAFF.

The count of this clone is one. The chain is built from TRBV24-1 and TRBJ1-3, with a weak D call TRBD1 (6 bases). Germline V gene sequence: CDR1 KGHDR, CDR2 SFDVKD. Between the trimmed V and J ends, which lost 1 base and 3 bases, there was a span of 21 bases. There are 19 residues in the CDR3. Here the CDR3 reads CATSDLGQGSGVDGNTIYF. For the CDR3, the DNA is TGTGCCACCAGTGATTTAGGGCAGGGGTCTGGGGTGGATGGAAACACCATATATTTT.

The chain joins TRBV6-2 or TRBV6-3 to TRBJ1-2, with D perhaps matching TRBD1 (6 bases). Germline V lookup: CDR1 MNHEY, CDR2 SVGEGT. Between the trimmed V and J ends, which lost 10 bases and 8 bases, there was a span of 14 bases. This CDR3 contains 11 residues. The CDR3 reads CATCPGVGYTF. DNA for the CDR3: TGTGCCACCTGCCCAGGGGTCGGCTACACCTTC.

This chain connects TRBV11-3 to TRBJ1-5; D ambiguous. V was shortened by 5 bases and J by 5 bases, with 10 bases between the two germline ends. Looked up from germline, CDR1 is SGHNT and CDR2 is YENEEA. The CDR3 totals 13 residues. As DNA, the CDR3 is TGTGCCAGCAGCCTAACGGTGGATCAGCCCCAGCATTTT. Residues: CASSLTVDQPQHF.

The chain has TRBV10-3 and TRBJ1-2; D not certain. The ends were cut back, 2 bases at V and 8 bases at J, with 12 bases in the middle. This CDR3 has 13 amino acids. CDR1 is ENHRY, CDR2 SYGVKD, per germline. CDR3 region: CAISEATQAGYTF. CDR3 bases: TGTGCCATCAGTGAGGCGACCCAGGCCGGCTACACCTTC.

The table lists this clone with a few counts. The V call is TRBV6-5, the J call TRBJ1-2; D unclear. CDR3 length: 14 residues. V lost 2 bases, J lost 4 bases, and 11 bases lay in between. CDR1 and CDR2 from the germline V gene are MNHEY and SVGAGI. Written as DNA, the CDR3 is TGTGCCAGCAGTTACAACGTCATGCTCTATGGCTACACCTTC. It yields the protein CASSYNVMLYGYTF.

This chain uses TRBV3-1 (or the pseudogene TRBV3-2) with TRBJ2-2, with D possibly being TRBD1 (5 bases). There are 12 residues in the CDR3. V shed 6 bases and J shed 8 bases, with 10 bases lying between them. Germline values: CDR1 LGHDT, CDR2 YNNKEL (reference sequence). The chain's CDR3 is CASRDRGGELFF. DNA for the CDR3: TGTGCCAGCAGGGATAGGGGAGGGGAGCTGTTTTTT.

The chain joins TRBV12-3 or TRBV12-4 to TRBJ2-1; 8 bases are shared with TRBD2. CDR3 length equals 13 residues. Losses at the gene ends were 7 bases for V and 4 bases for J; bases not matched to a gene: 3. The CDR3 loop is CASIRGGYNEQFF. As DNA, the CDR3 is TGTGCCAGCATCCGGGGGGGATACAATGAGCAGTTCTTC.

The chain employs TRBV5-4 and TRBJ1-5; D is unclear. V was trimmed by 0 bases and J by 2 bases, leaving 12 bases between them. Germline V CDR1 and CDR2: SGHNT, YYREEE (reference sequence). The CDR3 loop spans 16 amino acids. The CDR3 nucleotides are TGTGCCAGCAGCTTGGGAGGTGGAAGGGGCAATCAGCCCCAGCATTTT. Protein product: CASSLGGGRGNQPQHF. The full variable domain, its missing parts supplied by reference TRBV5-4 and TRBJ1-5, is ETGVTQSPTHLIKTRGQQVTLRCSSQSGHNTVSWYQQALGQGPQFIFQYYREEENGRGNFPPRFSGLQFPNYSSELNVNALELDDSALYLCASSLGGGRGNQPQHFGDGTRLSIL.

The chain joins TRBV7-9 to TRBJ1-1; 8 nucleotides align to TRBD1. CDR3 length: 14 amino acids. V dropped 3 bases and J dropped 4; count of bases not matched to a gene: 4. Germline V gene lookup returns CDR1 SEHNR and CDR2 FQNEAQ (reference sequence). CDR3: CASSLQGASTEAFF. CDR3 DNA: TGTGCCAGCAGCTTGCAGGGGGCCAGCACTGAAGCTTTCTTT.

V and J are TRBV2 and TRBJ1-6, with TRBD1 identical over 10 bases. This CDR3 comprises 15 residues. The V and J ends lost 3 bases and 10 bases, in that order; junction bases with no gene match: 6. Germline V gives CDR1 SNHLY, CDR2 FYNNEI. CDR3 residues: CASSDVGQGGSPLHF. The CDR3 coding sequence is TGTGCCAGCAGTGATGTTGGACAGGGGGGCTCACCCCTCCACTTT.

CDR3 sequence reads: CASSDPGVSNQPQHF. The CDR3 coding sequence is TGTGCCAGCAGTGACCCTGGCGTCAGCAATCAGCCCCAGCATTTT. The J gene is TRBJ1-5, the V gene TRBV6-2 or TRBV6-3; D is ambiguous. The CDR3 runs to 15 residues. Trimming stripped 5 bases from V and 1 base from J, with 12 bases between. CDR1 and CDR2 from the germline V gene are MNHEY and SVGEGT.

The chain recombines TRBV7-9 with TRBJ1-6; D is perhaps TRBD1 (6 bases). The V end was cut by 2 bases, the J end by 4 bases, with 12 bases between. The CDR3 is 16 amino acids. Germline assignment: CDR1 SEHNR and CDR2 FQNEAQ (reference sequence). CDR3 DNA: TGTGCCAGCAGCTTATCAGGACAGATATATAATTCACCCCTCCACTTT. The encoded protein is CASSLSGQIYNSPLHF.